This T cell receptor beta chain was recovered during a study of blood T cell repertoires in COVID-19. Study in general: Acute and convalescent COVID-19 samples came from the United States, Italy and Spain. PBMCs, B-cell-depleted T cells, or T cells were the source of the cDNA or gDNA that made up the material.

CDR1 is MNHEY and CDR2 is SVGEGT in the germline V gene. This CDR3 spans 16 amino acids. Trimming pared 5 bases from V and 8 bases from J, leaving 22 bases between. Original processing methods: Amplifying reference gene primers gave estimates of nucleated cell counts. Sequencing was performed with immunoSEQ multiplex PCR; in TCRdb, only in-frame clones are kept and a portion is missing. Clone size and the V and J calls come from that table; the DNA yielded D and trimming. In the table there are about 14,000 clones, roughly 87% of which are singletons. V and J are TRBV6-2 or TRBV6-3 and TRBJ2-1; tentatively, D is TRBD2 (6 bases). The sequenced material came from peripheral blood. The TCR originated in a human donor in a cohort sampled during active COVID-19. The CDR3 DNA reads TGTGCCAGCAGTCGCGATACGGGACTCTTAGTAGATGAGCAGTTCTTC. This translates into CASSRDTGLLVDEQFF.